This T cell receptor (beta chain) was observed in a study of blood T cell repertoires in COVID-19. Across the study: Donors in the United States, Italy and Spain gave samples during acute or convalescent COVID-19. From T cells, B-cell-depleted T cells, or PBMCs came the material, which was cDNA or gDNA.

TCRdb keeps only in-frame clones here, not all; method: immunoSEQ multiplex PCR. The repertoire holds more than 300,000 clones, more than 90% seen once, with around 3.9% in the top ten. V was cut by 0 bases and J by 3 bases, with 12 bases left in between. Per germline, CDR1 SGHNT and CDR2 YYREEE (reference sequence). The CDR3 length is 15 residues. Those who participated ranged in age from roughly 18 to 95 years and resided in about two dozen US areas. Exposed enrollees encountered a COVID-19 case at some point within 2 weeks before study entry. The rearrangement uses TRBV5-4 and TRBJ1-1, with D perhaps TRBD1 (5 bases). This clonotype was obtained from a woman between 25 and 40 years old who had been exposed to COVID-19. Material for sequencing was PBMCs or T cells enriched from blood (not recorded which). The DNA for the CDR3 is TGTGCCAGCAGCTTGGAAATCAGGGCACACACTGAAGCTTTCTTT. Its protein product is CASSLEIRAHTEAFF.